Listed here is a single T cell receptor beta chain. The antigen remains unidentified. The data derive from a study of cytomegalovirus exposure and HLA in healthy donors. Study-level points and caveats: Reportedly, a later analysis found an Asian-associated ancestry cluster had fewer N-insertions than the approximately 700-donor mean. The study listed under 200 cytomegalovirus-associated TCR beta chains. Exclusion applied to some V segments, including TRBV6-2 and TRBV6-3, as they were indistinguishable.

The study ran its PCR with 60 Vbeta and 13 Jbeta primers. Source study methods: A follow-up analysis tallied around 80 million unique TCR beta chains, 8.5 million to 14 million shared. This table comes from immunoSEQ multiplex PCR, and its TCRdb copy is limited to in-frame clones, with some not included. V, J and clone size are those of that table, while D and trimming were read from the DNA. This table has roughly 97,000 clones, approximately 9% appearing once. V dropped 5 bases and J dropped 4; count of bases not matched to a gene: 7. This CDR3 spans 15 amino acids. Germline V lookup: CDR1 SGDLS, CDR2 YYNGEE.

The clonotype originates from a man aged 45-60 years in good health and CMV-seropositive. The chain joins TRBV9 to TRBJ2-1; TRBD1 agrees at 9 bases. The sequenced sample consisted of PBMCs. The CDR3 region has the DNA TGTGCCAGCAGGCCCCTCGGGACAGGGTACAATGAGCAGTTCTTC. The encoded protein is CASRPLGTGYNEQFF.